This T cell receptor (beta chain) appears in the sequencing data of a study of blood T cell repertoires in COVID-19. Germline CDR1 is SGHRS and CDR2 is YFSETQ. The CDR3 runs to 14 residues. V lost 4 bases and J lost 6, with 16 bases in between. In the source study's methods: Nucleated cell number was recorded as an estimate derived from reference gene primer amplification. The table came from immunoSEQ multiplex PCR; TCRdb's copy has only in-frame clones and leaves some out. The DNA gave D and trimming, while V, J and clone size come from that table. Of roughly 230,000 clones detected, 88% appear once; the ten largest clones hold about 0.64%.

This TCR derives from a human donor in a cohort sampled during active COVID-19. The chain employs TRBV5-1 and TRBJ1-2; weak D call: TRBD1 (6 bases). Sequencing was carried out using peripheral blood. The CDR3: CASSPGGAGNGYTF. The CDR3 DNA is TGCGCCAGCAGCCCGGGGGGGGCCGGGAATGGCTACACCTTC.